Detailed here is one T cell receptor beta chain. Under the authors' procedure: Estimated nucleated cell counts came from reference gene primer amplification. Produced via immunoSEQ multiplex PCR; TCRdb's table is partial and in-frame only. The D gene and trimming were derived from the DNA, and the V and J assignments and clone size from that table. The sample gives approximately 260,000 clones, 80% to 90% of which show up once; about 10% is in the top ten. With 0 bases removed from V and 3 bases from J, the gap between germline ends came to 9 bases. The CDR3 loop spans 15 amino acids. The germline V gene encodes CDR1 SGDLS and CDR2 YYNGEE. The data were obtained in a study of blood T cell repertoires in COVID-19. On the study more broadly: Researchers got acute and convalescent COVID-19 samples from the United States, Italy and Spain.

Sequencing was done on a sample of peripheral blood. The sequence was obtained from a woman in her 70s with acute or convalescent COVID-19. This chain uses TRBV9 with TRBJ2-2, with D perhaps TRBD1 (5 bases). CDR3 in DNA: TGTGCCAGCAGCGTAGCCAGGGCGGACACCGGGGAGCTGTTTTTT. Its protein product is CASSVARADTGELFF.